One sample yielded the 20 T cell receptor beta chains listed below, sequenced in a study of PD-1 blockade in classical Hodgkin lymphoma. Only in-frame clones appear in the TCRdb table, and some are missing; sequencing was by immunoSEQ multiplex PCR. The sample records more than 30,000 clones, over 70% being singletons. Indicated time point: cycle 4 day 1 (C4D1), after 6 weeks of nivolumab. In every patient, relapse followed autologous stem cell transplantation, while exposure to brentuximab vedotin differed. The source was peripheral blood mononuclear cells (PBMCs), collected before the fourth cycle of nivolumab. These receptors were obtained from a human donor with classical Hodgkin lymphoma.

The chain combines TRBV6-5 with TRBJ2-1; D remains ambiguous. V was pared by 4 bases and J by 4 bases, with 5 bases between. This CDR3 comprises 12 residues. Germline V gene sequence: CDR1 MNHEY, CDR2 SVGAGI. The CDR3 sequence: CASSWGYNEQFF. The CDR3, as DNA: TGTGCCAGCAGTTGGGGATACAATGAGCAGTTCTTC.

This sequence joins TRBV29-1 and TRBJ1-2; D is ambiguous. V was cut by 1 base and J by 4 bases, with 7 bases left in between. CDR3 length equals 12 residues. CDR1 is SQVTM, CDR2 ANQGSEA, per germline. In nucleotides, the CDR3 is TGCAGCGTTGAAGCCCTGGGCTATGGCTACACCTTC. Its translation is CSVEALGYGYTF. The complete variable domain, with remaining parts taken from reference TRBV29-1 and TRBJ1-2, reads SAVISQKPSRDICQRGTSLTIQCQVDSQVTMMFWYRQQPGQSLTLIATANQGSEATYESGFVIDKFPISRPNLTFSTLTVSNMSPEDSSIYLCSVEALGYGYTFGSGTRLTVV.

The chain combines TRBV7-9 with TRBJ2-3; D tentatively reads TRBD1 or TRBD2 (5 bases each). CDR1 and CDR2 (germline): SEHNR, FQNEAQ (reference sequence). The CDR3 length is 14 residues. V was shortened by 8 bases and J by 10 bases, with 22 bases between the two germline ends. CDR3 DNA: TGTGCCAGCCGCCGGGGCGGGTCCCCCTCTCCGCAGTATTTT. This codes for CASRRGGSPSPQYF.

The rearrangement uses TRBV6-5 and TRBJ2-7, with D perhaps TRBD1 (5 bases). The CDR3 has 12 residues. CDR1 is MNHEY and CDR2 is SVGAGI in the germline V gene. V was clipped by 6 bases and J by 6 bases, with 12 bases between them. The CDR3: CASSYTGIEQYF. The DNA for the CDR3 is TGTGCCAGCAGCTATACAGGAATCGAGCAGTACTTC.

This clone occurred a few times. This chain uses TRBV7-9 with TRBJ2-2; D not resolved. Trimming left V 1 base short and J 2 bases short, with 8 bases between. Germline-derived CDR1 and CDR2 are SEHNR and FQNEAQ (reference sequence). The CDR3 contains 15 residues. The CDR3 reads CASSLGARNTGELFF. In DNA form, the CDR3 reads TGTGCCAGCAGCTTAGGCGCCAGAAACACCGGGGAGCTGTTTTTT.

The table lists this clone with a few counts. V is TRBV6-4 and J is TRBJ1-2, with TRBD1 matching over 7 bases. The V segment lost 5 bases and the J segment 4 bases; nucleotides outside the gene matches: 4. Germline V gives CDR1 MRHNA, CDR2 SNTAGT. The CDR3 contains 13 residues. In DNA form, the CDR3 reads TGTGCCAGCAGTCCGGGACAGTCCTATGGCTACACCTTC. Protein product: CASSPGQSYGYTF.

A word on this clone: The junction and the germline gene differ at one end; a read error may be behind it. The genes are TRBV7-7 and TRBJ2-5, with 8 bases matching TRBD1. In germline, CDR1 is SSHAT, CDR2 FNYEAQ (reference sequence). The length of the CDR3 is 14 residues. This chain's CDR3 is CASSLEWQGATQYF. In DNA form, the CDR3 reads TGTGCTAGCAGCTTAGAGTGGCAGGGGGCGACCCAGTACTTC.

This sequence joins TRBV6-6 and TRBJ1-2; no definite D call. V lost 1 base and J lost 2, with 8 bases in between. The CDR3 loop spans 14 amino acids. Germline V gene data show CDR1 as MNHNY and CDR2 as SVGAGI (reference sequence). This CDR3 reads CASSYLPRNYGYTF. Here the CDR3 DNA reads TGTGCCAGCAGTTACTTACCGCGGAACTATGGCTACACCTTC.

The chain employs TRBV18 and TRBJ2-1; D is uncertain. Germline V gene sequence: CDR1 KGHSH, CDR2 LQKENI. Trimming removed 2 bases from V and 6 bases from J, with 8 bases in between. CDR3 length equals 13 residues. The CDR3 DNA sequence: TGTGCCAGCTCACCAACCAGCGCCAATGAGCAGTTCTTC. It translates to CASSPTSANEQFF.

This clone was counted only a few times. The genes are TRBV14 and TRBJ1-6; D gene uncertain. There are 18 residues in the CDR3. V dropped 1 base and J dropped 6 bases, with 19 bases sitting between them. The germline V gene encodes CDR1 SGHDN and CDR2 FVKESK. The DNA of the CDR3 is TGTGCCAGCAGCCAAGTTAGGGCCTCTCGAGTGGGTAATTCACCCCTCCACTTT. Translation gives CASSQVRASRVGNSPLHF.

This clone was seen a single time. The chain carries TRBV6-1 and TRBJ1-4; 8 positions agree with TRBD1. Looked up from germline, CDR1 is MNHNS and CDR2 is SASEGT. The CDR3 loop spans 16 amino acids. Unmatched junction bases numbered 5, after V lost 2 bases and J lost 3 bases. The CDR3 sequence: CASSEKPGGPNEKLFF. In nucleotides, the CDR3 is TGTGCCAGCAGTGAAAAGCCAGGGGGCCCTAATGAAAAACTGTTTTTT.

This clone showed up just a few times. Additional DNA sequences in this sample encode the identical CDR3. The V and J genes are TRBV5-1 and TRBJ2-5, with 10 bases aligning to TRBD2. The CDR3 sequence is 15 residues long. Germline CDR1 and CDR2: SGHRS and YFSETQ. V lost 4 bases and J lost 4; bases outside the gene matches: 7. In DNA, the CDR3 is TGCGCCAGCAGCCTAAGCGGGGGGGCCGGAGAGACCCAGTACTTC. Translating gives CASSLSGGAGETQYF.

This rearrangement joins TRBV29-1 to TRBJ2-5; the D gene is possibly TRBD2 (5 bases). Trimming removed 4 bases from V and 5 bases from J, with 8 bases in between. From germline, CDR1 is SQVTM and CDR2 ANQGSEA. CDR3 length: 11 amino acids. Written as DNA, the CDR3 is TGCAGCGTTGTACTAGAGGAGACCCAGTACTTC. Amino acids: CSVVLEETQYF.

The chain couples TRBV5-1 to TRBJ1-3; D ambiguous. This CDR3 region has 13 residues. V dropped 3 bases and J dropped 4 bases, with 8 bases sitting between them. Germline assignment: CDR1 SGHRS and CDR2 YFSETQ. CDR3: CASSSGPGNTIYF. The CDR3 nucleotides are TGCGCCAGCAGCTCTGGACCCGGAAACACCATATATTTT.

The chain links TRBV27 to TRBJ2-7; TRBD1 agrees at 9 bases. From germline, CDR1 is MNHEY and CDR2 SMNVEV (reference sequence). The CDR3 has 16 residues. V lost 6 bases and J lost 3; bases outside the gene matches: 12. CDR3 protein: CASSLNPGTGFYEQYF. The CDR3 DNA sequence: TGTGCCAGCAGCCTCAACCCCGGGACAGGGTTCTACGAGCAGTACTTC.

V gene TRBV10-3 combines with J gene TRBJ2-1; 8 bases fit TRBD2. The ends lost 5 bases at V and 10 bases at J; junction bases unmatched: 4. CDR1 and CDR2 (germline): ENHRY, SYGVKD. The CDR3 spans 12 residues. The DNA for the CDR3 is TGTGCCATCAGTCAACCTAGCGGGGAGCAGTTCTTC. Its translation is CAISQPSGEQFF.

This clone was seen more than once but under ten times. The chain joins TRBV5-6 to TRBJ1-1; possibly TRBD1 for D (6 bases). Trimming shortened V by 1 base and J by 5 bases, and 15 bases separated the two germline ends. The CDR3 length is 15 residues. Germline CDR1 and CDR2: SGHDT and YYEEEE. CDR3 sequence reads: CASSLPDNRVTEAFF. The CDR3 region has the DNA TGTGCCAGCAGCTTGCCTGACAACAGGGTGACTGAAGCTTTCTTT. Together with reference TRBV5-6 and TRBJ1-1, the CDR3 gives the full variable domain: DAGVTQSPTHLIKTRGQQVTLRCSPKSGHDTVSWYQQALGQGPQFIFQYYEEEERQRGNFPDRFSGHQFPNYSSELNVNALLLGDSALYLCASSLPDNRVTEAFFGQGTRLTVV.

The gene calls are TRBV27 and TRBJ2-1; no reliable D call. V was trimmed by 0 bases and J by 0 bases, leaving 6 bases between them. Germline V gene sequence: CDR1 MNHEY, CDR2 SMNVEV (reference sequence). The CDR3 totals 15 residues. This CDR3 is CASSLSGRSYNEQFF. The DNA for the CDR3 is TGTGCCAGCAGTTTATCGGGTCGCTCCTACAATGAGCAGTTCTTC.

This clone was counted only a few times. The CDR3 DNA is TGTGCCAGCTCAACTCGACAGAATTCCTACGAGCAGTACTTC. Amino acids: CASSTRQNSYEQYF. V gene TRBV18 combines with J gene TRBJ2-7; D perhaps matches TRBD1 (5 bases). Looked up from germline, CDR1 is KGHSH and CDR2 is LQKENI. Trimming stripped 5 bases from V and 1 base from J, with 12 bases between. CDR3 length: 14 residues.

The V call is TRBV7-2, the J call TRBJ1-5; 7 nucleotides match TRBD1. The J segment lost 9 bases and the V segment lost 4 bases, leaving 15 bases of the junction unmatched. There are 16 residues in the CDR3. Germline V gives CDR1 SGHTA, CDR2 FQGNSA. CDR3 protein: CASSSTLDRPPGPQHF. The CDR3 DNA reads TGTGCCAGCAGCTCCACCCTGGACAGGCCCCCGGGGCCCCAGCATTTT.